Shown below are 29 T cell receptor beta chains from a single sample sequenced in a study of cytomegalovirus exposure and HLA in healthy donors. The PCR ran on 60 Vbeta and 13 Jbeta primers. Using immunoSEQ multiplex PCR, the repertoire was profiled, and TCRdb retains in-frame clones only, with some absent. The sample consists of 150,000 to 250,000 clones, over 75% of them appearing once. The source material was PBMCs. The source of these receptors is a woman in her forties or fifties in good health and CMV-seronegative.

The CDR3 DNA follows: TGCAGCGTAAGCCCTCGGCGGGACTACAATGAGCAGTTCTTC. Encoded protein: CSVSPRRDYNEQFF. The chain recombines TRBV29-1 with TRBJ2-1, with D possibly being TRBD2 (6 bases). From germline, CDR1 is SQVTM and CDR2 ANQGSEA. Trimming took off 6 bases at V and 3 bases at J, with 15 bases between the two ends. The CDR3 contains 14 residues.

The gene calls are TRBV7-2 and TRBJ2-7, with 15 bases matching TRBD2. Germline values: CDR1 SGHTA, CDR2 FQGNSA. Trimming at V came to 5 bases and at J to 3 bases, leaving 5 bases not matched to a gene. The CDR3 runs to 16 residues. CDR3 in DNA: TGTGCCAGCAGCACGAGGACTAGCGGGAGGGGCTACGAGCAGTACTTC. Amino acid sequence: CASSTRTSGRGYEQYF.

This clone was counted between two and nine times. The chain is built from TRBV11-3 and TRBJ2-3; 7 nucleotides align to TRBD2. The CDR3 is made up of 17 amino acids. J gave up 1 base and V 1 base, and 8 bases lay outside the gene matches. Germline V lookup: CDR1 SGHNT, CDR2 YENEEA. The CDR3 here is CASSLAFTSVGTDTQYF. In nucleotides, the CDR3 is TGTGCCAGCAGCTTAGCCTTTACTAGCGTCGGCACAGATACGCAGTATTTT. Together with reference TRBV11-3 and TRBJ2-3, the CDR3 gives the full variable domain: EAGVVQSPRYKIIEKKQPVAFWCNPISGHNTLYWYLQNLGQGPELLIRYENEEAVDDSQLPKDRFSAERLKGVDSTLKIQPAELGDSAVYLCASSLAFTSVGTDTQYFGPGTRLTVL.

V usage is TRBV14 and J usage is TRBJ1-2, with D hard to call. Germline V gene data show CDR1 as SGHDN and CDR2 as FVKESK. The CDR3 sequence is 14 residues long. The V gene lost 3 bases and the J gene lost 6 bases, with 14 bases spanning the gap. The CDR3: CASSHSAGSHGYTF. DNA for the CDR3: TGTGCCAGCAGCCATTCGGCAGGCTCGCATGGCTACACCTTC.

This sequence joins TRBV21-1 and TRBJ1-5; TRBD1 was called by the table and not checked on the DNA. TRBV21-1 is given as a pseudogene. The CDR3 sequence is 18 residues long. The CDR3 sequence is CASSNFGTYYNSNQPQHF. The CDR3 DNA sequence: TGTGCCAGCAGCAATTTTGGGACATACTATAATAGCAATCAGCCCCAGCATTTT.

V and J are TRBV5-1 and TRBJ1-1; 8 bases line up with TRBD1. This CDR3 is 16 amino acids long. Trimming took 1 base from V and 2 from J; bases not matched to a gene: 7. The V gene's germline CDR1 is SGHRS and CDR2 YFSETQ. This CDR3 reads CASSLSGTGQNTEAFF. The CDR3, as DNA: TGCGCCAGCAGCTTGTCCGGGACAGGACAAAACACTGAAGCTTTCTTT. Full variable domain (outside the CDR3, taken from reference TRBV5-1 and TRBJ1-1): KAGVTQTPRYLIKTRGQQVTLSCSPISGHRSVSWYQQTPGQGLQFLFEYFSETQRNKGNFPGRFSGRQFSNSRSEMNVSTLELGDSALYLCASSLSGTGQNTEAFFGQGTRLTVV.

This chain links TRBV11-2 with TRBJ2-2; TRBD2 is a possible D gene (5 bases). Germline CDR1 reads SGHAT; CDR2 reads FQNNGV. V was shortened by 0 bases and J by 7 bases, with 9 bases between the two germline ends. The CDR3 is 14 amino acids. In DNA, the CDR3 is TGTGCCAGCAGCTTAGAGGCTAGCATCGGGGAGCTGTTTTTT. Its translation: CASSLEASIGELFF.

This chain links TRBV7-7 with TRBJ2-3; 8 bases are shared with TRBD2. This CDR3 spans 17 amino acids. Germline V CDR1 and CDR2: SSHAT, FNYEAQ (reference sequence). The ends lost 3 bases at V and 8 bases at J; junction bases unmatched: 16. CDR3 protein: CASSLFASGREGGTQYF. The DNA for the CDR3 is TGTGCCAGCAGCTTGTTTGCTAGCGGGCGAGAGGGAGGTACGCAGTATTTT. Together with reference TRBV7-7 and TRBJ2-3, the CDR3 gives the full variable domain: GAGVSQSPRYKVTKRGQDVTLRCDPISSHATLYWYQQALGQGPEFLTYFNYEAQPDKSGLPSDRFSAERPEGSISTLTIQRTEQRDSAMYRCASSLFASGREGGTQYFGPGTRLTVL.

CDR3 loop: CASGTLRGPLTEAFF. Written as DNA, the CDR3 is TGTGCCAGTGGAACATTAAGGGGTCCCCTCACTGAAGCTTTCTTT. The chain recombines TRBV19 with TRBJ1-1, with a possible D match to TRBD1 (5 bases). The CDR3 is 15 residues long. The V end lost 8 bases, the J end lost 4 bases, and 20 bases lay between the germline ends. Germline assignment: CDR1 LNHDA and CDR2 SQIVND (reference sequence).

The chain combines TRBV5-1 with TRBJ2-4, with 9 bases that match TRBD1. CDR1 SGHRS and CDR2 YFSETQ come from the germline V gene. The CDR3 loop spans 15 amino acids. The V segment lost 4 bases and the J segment 3 bases; nucleotides outside the gene matches: 5. This chain's CDR3 is CASSQDRGNKNIQYF. The CDR3 DNA reads TGCGCCAGCAGCCAGGACAGGGGCAACAAAAACATTCAGTACTTC.

The chain links TRBV2 to TRBJ1-2; TRBD1 matches at 9 bases. CDR3 length: 15 residues. Germline CDR1 SNHLY, CDR2 FYNNEI. V dropped 5 bases and J dropped 8; count of bases not matched to a gene: 12. CDR3 sequence (DNA): TGTGCCAGCAGTCCAACCGGGACAGGGTTTGAAGGCTACACCTTC. Translation gives CASSPTGTGFEGYTF.

As DNA, the CDR3 is TGTGCCAGCAGTTCAGCGGGAGGCTCAGATACGCAGTATTTT. Protein product: CASSSAGGSDTQYF. The chain recombines TRBV28 with TRBJ2-3, with 9 nucleotides matching TRBD2. Trimming at V came to 4 bases and at J to 4 bases, leaving 3 bases not matched to a gene. This CDR3 spans 14 amino acids. The V gene's germline CDR1 is MDHEN and CDR2 SYDVKM.

The CDR3 loop is CASSPQGARNQPQHF. The DNA for the CDR3 is TGTGCCAGCAGCCCCCAGGGGGCGCGGAATCAGCCCCAGCATTTT. The rearrangement uses TRBV7-2 and TRBJ1-5, with 8 positions matching TRBD1. V shed 5 bases and J 4 bases; nucleotides not matched to a gene: 7. This CDR3 is 15 amino acids long. Germline V gene sequence: CDR1 SGHTA, CDR2 FQGNSA.

The V and J genes are TRBV14 and TRBJ1-5; D remains unclear. Germline V gene data show CDR1 as SGHDN and CDR2 as FVKESK. The CDR3 extends over 13 amino acids. V dropped 1 base and J dropped 7 bases, with 8 bases sitting between them. This chain's CDR3 is CASSQAPRQPQHF. In nucleotides, the CDR3 is TGTGCCAGCAGCCAAGCTCCACGGCAGCCCCAGCATTTT.

This sequence joins TRBV15 and TRBJ2-5; D is unclear. V lost 1 base and J 1 base, leaving 7 bases between the germline ends. The CDR3 contains 14 residues. Germline CDR1 is LNHNV and CDR2 is YYDKDF (reference sequence). CDR3: CATSRGRSQETQYF. The CDR3 DNA reads TGTGCCACCAGCAGAGGGCGGAGCCAAGAGACCCAGTACTTC.

The rearrangement links TRBV5-1 to TRBJ2-3; 8 bases are a match to TRBD1. CDR1 is SGHRS, CDR2 YFSETQ, per germline. This CDR3 has 15 residues. V shed 0 bases and J 2 bases; nucleotides not matched to a gene: 2. CDR3 coding DNA: TGCGCCAGCAGCTTGGACAGGGGGGACACAGATACGCAGTATTTT. As protein: CASSLDRGDTDTQYF.

This chain uses TRBV6-5 with TRBJ2-2; D gene uncertain. This CDR3 comprises 12 residues. CDR1 is MNHEY, CDR2 SVGAGI, per germline. The V end lost 2 bases, the J end lost 5 bases, and 3 bases lay between the germline ends. The CDR3 DNA is TGTGCCAGCAGTTACGAGACCGGGGAGCTGTTTTTT. Protein product: CASSYETGELFF.

The chain combines TRBV9 with TRBJ1-5; 7 bases match TRBD1. The germline V gene has CDR1 SGDLS and CDR2 YYNGEE. Losses at the gene ends were 6 bases for V and 0 bases for J; bases not matched to a gene: 9. The CDR3 sequence is 16 residues long. CDR3 sequence (DNA): TGTGCCAGCATTGAACAGGGGTTCTATAGCAATCAGCCCCAGCATTTT. Protein sequence: CASIEQGFYSNQPQHF.

The chain carries TRBV25-1 and TRBJ1-1; TRBD1 agrees at 8 bases. The V and J ends lost 5 bases and 4 bases, in that order; junction bases with no gene match: 3. From germline, CDR1 is MGHDK and CDR2 SYGVNS. The length of the CDR3 is 13 residues. CDR3 DNA: TGTGCCAGCAGTTTGACAGGGGTCACTGAAGCTTTCTTT. Translating it yields CASSLTGVTEAFF.

The chain recombines TRBV6-1 with TRBJ1-1, with a weak D call TRBD1 (6 bases). Trimming took 4 bases from V and 5 from J, leaving 14 bases between them. Germline CDR1 is MNHNS and CDR2 is SASEGT. The CDR3 loop spans 14 amino acids. The CDR3 DNA sequence: TGTGCCAGCAGTGCCAGGGGTCGACGGACTGAAGCTTTCTTT. Translation: CASSARGRRTEAFF.

This clone was seen more than once but under ten times. V gene TRBV6-6 combines with J gene TRBJ2-7; 14 bases match TRBD2. Trimming cost V 6 bases and J 8 bases; bases outside gene matches: 9. In germline, CDR1 is MNHNY, CDR2 SVGAGI (reference sequence). The CDR3 extends over 15 amino acids. CDR3 DNA: TGTGCCAGCAGCCCGGACGGGACTAGCGGGGGTCAGCAGTACTTC. Translation: CASSPDGTSGGQQYF.

Concerning this clone: The identical CDR3 is also encoded by other nucleotide sequences in the sample. This rearrangement joins TRBV5-1 to TRBJ2-7, with 9 bases matching TRBD2. Germline-derived CDR1 and CDR2 are SGHRS and YFSETQ. The V gene end was trimmed by 2 bases and the J gene end by 2 bases; junction bases not matched to a gene: 2. The CDR3 is made up of 14 amino acids. The CDR3 coding sequence is TGCGCCAGCAGCTTAGCGGGAGGAACCTACGAGCAGTACTTC. It encodes CASSLAGGTYEQYF.

The CDR3: CASSQDLAGSGNTIYF. CDR3 DNA sequence: TGCGCCAGCAGCCAAGATCTAGCGGGATCTGGAAACACCATATATTTT. The chain has TRBV4-1 and TRBJ1-3; no definite D call. V dropped 0 bases and J dropped 1 base, with 10 bases sitting between them. CDR3 length equals 16 residues. Germline V CDR1 and CDR2: MGHRA, YSYEKL.

This sequence joins TRBV7-8 and TRBJ2-1; 8 nucleotides match TRBD2. Per the germline V gene, CDR1 is SGHVS and CDR2 is FQNEAQ. CDR3 length: 13 residues. Trimming removed 9 bases from V and 5 bases from J; junction bases left unmatched: 6. CDR3 sequence reads: CARRWREDNEQFF. The CDR3 bases are TGTGCCAGGAGGTGGCGGGAGGACAATGAGCAGTTCTTC.

V and J are TRBV19 and TRBJ1-2; 10 nucleotides match TRBD1. V shed 3 bases and J 5 bases; nucleotides not matched to a gene: 0. CDR3 length: 13 residues. CDR1 and CDR2 (germline): LNHDA, SQIVND (reference sequence). This CDR3 is CASSMGQGYGYTF. In nucleotides, the CDR3 is TGTGCCAGTAGTATGGGACAGGGGTATGGCTACACCTTC.

The chain joins TRBV19 to TRBJ1-1, with TRBD1 matching 7 bases. The CDR3 consists of 16 residues. The germline V gene has CDR1 LNHDA and CDR2 SQIVND (reference sequence). V gave up 6 bases and J gave up 0 bases; unmatched junction bases: 10. CDR3 nucleotide sequence: TGTGCCAGTAGCTGGGACAGCCTACGAATGAACACTGAAGCTTTCTTT. This codes for CASSWDSLRMNTEAFF.

This chain connects TRBV6-5 to TRBJ2-7; 11 bases match TRBD1. Germline V gives CDR1 MNHEY, CDR2 SVGAGI. The CDR3 is made up of 15 amino acids. V dropped 5 bases and J dropped 6; count of bases not matched to a gene: 9. The CDR3 sequence: CASSTLGTGGSEQYF. CDR3 sequence (DNA): TGTGCCAGCAGTACCCTCGGGACAGGGGGGAGCGAGCAGTACTTC.

The rearrangement links TRBV28 to TRBJ1-5, with D maybe TRBD1 (5 bases). The germline gives CDR1 MDHEN, CDR2 SYDVKM. Trimming pared 10 bases from V and 6 bases from J, leaving 10 bases between. This CDR3 has 11 amino acids. The CDR3, as DNA: TGTGCCACCTCAGGGTCTCAGCCCCAGCATTTT. It encodes CATSGSQPQHF.

The chain is built from TRBV28 and TRBJ1-1; D perhaps matches TRBD1 (6 bases). There are 15 residues in the CDR3. Trimming stripped 4 bases from V and 1 base from J, with 13 bases between. Germline V lookup: CDR1 MDHEN, CDR2 SYDVKM. The CDR3 DNA reads TGTGCCAGCAGTTCGTCAGGGACAAGGAACACTGAAGCTTTCTTT. It is translated as CASSSSGTRNTEAFF. The full variable domain, completed using reference TRBV28 and TRBJ1-1, is DVKVTQSSRYLVKRTGEKVFLECVQDMDHENMFWYRQDPGLGLRLIYFSYDVKMKEKGDIPEGYSVSREKKERFSLILESASTNQTSMYLCASSSSGTRNTEAFFGQGTRLTVV.